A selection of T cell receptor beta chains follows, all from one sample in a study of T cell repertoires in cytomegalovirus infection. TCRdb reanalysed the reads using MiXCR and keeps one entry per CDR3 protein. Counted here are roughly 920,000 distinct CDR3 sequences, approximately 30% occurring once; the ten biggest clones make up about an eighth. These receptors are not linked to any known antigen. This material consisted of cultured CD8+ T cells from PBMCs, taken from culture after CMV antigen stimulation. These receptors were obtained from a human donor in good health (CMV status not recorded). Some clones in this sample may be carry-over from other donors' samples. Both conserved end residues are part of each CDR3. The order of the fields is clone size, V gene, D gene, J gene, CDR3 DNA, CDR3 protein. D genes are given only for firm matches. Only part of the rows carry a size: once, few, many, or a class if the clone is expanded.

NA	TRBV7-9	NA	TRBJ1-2	TGTGCCAGCAGCTTAGCACCAACCCTAAACTATGGCTACACCTTC	CASSLAPTLNYGYTF
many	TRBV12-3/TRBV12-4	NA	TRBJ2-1	TGTGCCAGCCGCTCGGACGGGGCCAAAAACAATGAGCAGTTCTTC	CASRSDGAKNNEQFF
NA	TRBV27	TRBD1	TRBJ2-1	TGTGCCAGCAGTTTACTACAGGGGAAGTACAATGAGCAGTTCTTC	CASSLLQGKYNEQFF
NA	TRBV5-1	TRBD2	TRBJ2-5	TGCGCCAGCAGCTTTGGGACTAGCGACGAAGAGACCCAGTACTTC	CASSFGTSDEETQYF
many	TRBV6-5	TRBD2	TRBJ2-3	TGTGCCAGCAGAGGACTAGCGGGGGGAGAAGATACGCAGTATTTT	CASRGLAGGEDTQYF
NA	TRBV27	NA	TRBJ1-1	TGTGCCAGCAGTTTATCGAAAGGTTCCGGGACCGAAGCTTTCTTT	CASSLSKGSGTEAFF
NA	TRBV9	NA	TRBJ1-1	TGTGCCAGCAGCGTTCCCGTTGAAGGGGCCTTCACTGAAGCTTTCTTT	CASSVPVEGAFTEAFF
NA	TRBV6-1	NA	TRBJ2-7	TGTGCCAGCACTGAAGGGGTAGGAATCTACGAGCAGTACTTC	CASTEGVGIYEQYF
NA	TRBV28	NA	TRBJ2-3	TGTGCCAGCAGACCGGGCCATTCTTATAGCACAGATACGCAGTATTTT	CASRPGHSYSTDTQYF
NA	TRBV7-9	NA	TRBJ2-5	TGTGCCAGCAGCCTGGGACACACAGTGGAAGAGACCCAGTACTTC	CASSLGHTVEETQYF
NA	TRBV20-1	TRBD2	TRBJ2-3	TGCAGTGCCCATAGACTAGCGGGGACCACAGATACGCAGTATTTT	CSAHRLAGTTDTQYF
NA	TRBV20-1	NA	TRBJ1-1	TGCAGTGCTCACGGACGGAGGAAACCTTCTGAAGCTTTCTTT	CSAHGRRKPSEAFF
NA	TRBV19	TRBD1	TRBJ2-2	TGTGCCAGTAGTACGACAGGGATGAACACCGGGGAGCTGTTTTTT	CASSTTGMNTGELFF
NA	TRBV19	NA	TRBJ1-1	TGTGCCAGTAGTCACCCAGCGGGTACTGAAGCTTTCTTT	CASSHPAGTEAFF
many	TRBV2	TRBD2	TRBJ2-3	TGTGCCAGCGTGTGGGCTAGCGGGGCGATCTACGAAGATACGCAGTATTTT	CASVWASGAIYEDTQYF
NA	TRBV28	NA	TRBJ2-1	TGTGCCAGCAGTCCTTCCCTCCGCTACAATGAGCAGTTCTTC	CASSPSLRYNEQFF
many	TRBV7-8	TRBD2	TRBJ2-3	TGTGCCAGCAGCTTAGAGTGGGGACTAGCGGGGGGGCCTACAGATACGCAGTATTTT	CASSLEWGLAGGPTDTQYF
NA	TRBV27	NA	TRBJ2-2	TGTGCCAGCAGTTTCTACGGGACTCTCACCGGGGAGCTGTTTTTT	CASSFYGTLTGELFF
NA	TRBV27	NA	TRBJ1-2	TGTGCCAGCTGCCCCGGGAGAACTAACTATGGCTACACCTTC	CASCPGRTNYGYTF
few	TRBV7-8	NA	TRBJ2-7	TGTGCCAGCCGAGAATCCATTTACGAGCAGTACTTC	CASRESIYEQYF
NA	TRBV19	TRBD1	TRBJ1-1	TGTGCCAGTAGTATCGGGACAGCCAAAGAAGCTTTCTTT	CASSIGTAKEAFF
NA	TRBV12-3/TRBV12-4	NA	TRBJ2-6	TGTGCCAGCAGGCTCTACGCCGGGGGGCCTGGGGCCAACGTCCTGACTTTC	CASRLYAGGPGANVLTF
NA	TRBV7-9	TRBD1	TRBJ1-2	TGTGCCAGCAGCCCTGCTTTTCAAGGACAGGGGGCGGGCGGCTACACCTTC	CASSPAFQGQGAGGYTF
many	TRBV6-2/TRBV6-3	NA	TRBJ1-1	TGTGCCAGCAGTCCCGGGGGGGGGACTGAAGCTTTCTTT	CASSPGGGTEAFF
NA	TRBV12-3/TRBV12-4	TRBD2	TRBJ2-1	TGTGCCAGTAGCGGGGATTCCTACAATGAGCAGTTCTTC	CASSGDSYNEQFF
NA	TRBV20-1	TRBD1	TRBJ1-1	TGCAGTCCTACAGGGGGGCACACTGAAGCTTTCTTT	CSPTGGHTEAFF
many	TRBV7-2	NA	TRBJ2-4	TGTGCCAGCGCCTTCCAGCGGGCTAGCAAAAACATTCAGTACTTC	CASAFQRASKNIQYF
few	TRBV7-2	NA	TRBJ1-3	TGTGCCAGCAGCTCCCCGGGGAGGACTGGAAACACCATATATTTT	CASSSPGRTGNTIYF
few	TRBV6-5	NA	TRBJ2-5	TGTGCCGCACAGCAGGGAGAGACCCAGTACTTC	CAAQQGETQYF
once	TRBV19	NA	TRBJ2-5	TGTGCCAGTAGTCGAGGCCAGGGGAAAGAGACCCAGTACTTC	CASSRGQGKETQYF
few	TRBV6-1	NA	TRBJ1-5	TGTGCCAGCAGTGAAGGCTTCAGGGCGGCTGGTCAGCCCCAGCATTTT	CASSEGFRAAGQPQHF
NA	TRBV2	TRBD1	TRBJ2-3	TGTGCCAGCAGTGGGGACAGAACAGATACGCAGTATTTT	CASSGDRTDTQYF
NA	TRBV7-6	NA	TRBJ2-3	TGTGCTAGCAGCGCGACACAAGACAATCAGCCCCAGTATTTT	CASSATQDNQPQYF
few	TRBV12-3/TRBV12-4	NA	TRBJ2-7	TGTGCCAGCAGCCTCAGGACTCCCTACGAGCAGTACTTC	CASSLRTPYEQYF
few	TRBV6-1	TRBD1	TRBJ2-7	TGTGCCAGCAGTGAATCGCTAAGACAGGGGTTAAGCTACGAGCAGTACTTC	CASSESLRQGLSYEQYF
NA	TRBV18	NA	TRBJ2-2	TGTGCCAGCTCACCACCCTGGGACACGCACACCGGGGAGCTGTTTTTT	CASSPPWDTHTGELFF
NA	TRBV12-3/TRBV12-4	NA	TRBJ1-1	TGTGCCAGCAGTCAGGGACTTGAAGCTTTCTTT	CASSQGLEAFF
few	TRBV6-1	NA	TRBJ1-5	TGTGCCAGCAGTCCCCAAGGTCAGGGGTATAGCAATCAGCCCCAGCATTTT	CASSPQGQGYSNQPQHF
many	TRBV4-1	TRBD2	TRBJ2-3	TGCGCCAGCAGCCTCTCCTCGGCCCGGGGGGAAGATACGCAGTATTTT	CASSLSSARGEDTQYF
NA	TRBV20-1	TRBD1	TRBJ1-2	TGCAGTGCTAGACACAGGGGGCAAAACTATGGCTACACCTTC	CSARHRGQNYGYTF
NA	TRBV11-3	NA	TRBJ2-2	TGTGCCAGCAGCTTAGATCACCAGACGACCGGGGAGCTGTTTTTT	CASSLDHQTTGELFF
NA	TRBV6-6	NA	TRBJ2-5	TGTGCCAGCAGTTACTTACGAAGCCGGGGTGAGACCCAGTACTTC	CASSYLRSRGETQYF
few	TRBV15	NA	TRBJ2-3	TGTGCCACCAGCAGCCAATATTCCGGGGTCTTCACAGATACGCAGTATTTT	CATSSQYSGVFTDTQYF
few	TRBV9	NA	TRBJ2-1	TGTGCCAGCAGCGTAGGCGTGGGTTTCGGATACAATGAGCAGTTCTTC	CASSVGVGFGYNEQFF
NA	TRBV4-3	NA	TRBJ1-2	TGCGCCAGCAGCCAAGACGGGTGGCCGTATGGCTACACCTTC	CASSQDGWPYGYTF
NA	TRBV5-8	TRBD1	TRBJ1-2	TGTGCCAGCAGCTACCCAATGACAGGGGCGTCCTATGGCTACACCTTC	CASSYPMTGASYGYTF